Below, one TCR beta chain is given with its context. What it binds is unknown. It was after 10 days of culture that CD4+ T cells were isolated. SARS-CoV-2 infected the person between March and December 2020, as confirmed by PCR. V dropped 6 bases and J dropped 4 bases, with 15 bases sitting between them. The germline V gene encodes CDR1 MNHEY and CDR2 SVGAGI. The CDR3 runs 14 residues. This entry belongs to a study of vaccination effects on CD4 cells after COVID-19. Background on the study: Participants got two doses of BNT162b2 or mRNA-1273 vaccine. Samples from a couple of convalescent patients were given 16 days and one week before vaccination. Peptides at about 9.9 ug/ml and IL-2 at about 9.2 IU/ml were added to some 2 million PBMC per well.

Some clones are missing from TCRdb's copy, which holds only in-frame ones; the method was immunoSEQ multiplex PCR. The sample has more than 45,000 clones, roughly 76% seen once; the top ten hold roughly 10%. The input for sequencing was CD4+ T cells from PBMCs cultured without peptide, taken before COVID-19 vaccination. The chain is built from TRBV6-5 and TRBJ2-5; D is ambiguous. The TCR originated in a human donor who had a prior SARS-CoV-2 infection. CDR3 sequence reads: CASRRSTNRETQYF. The CDR3 DNA reads as TGTGCCAGCAGGCGATCGACCAATCGAGAGACCCAGTACTTC.